This T cell receptor (beta chain) emerged from a study of T cells after yellow fever vaccination. Across the whole study: The SMART-Seq v4 Ultra Low Input method served to prepare the low-cell-number fractions. Study-level results: Contamination of FACS-sorted repertoires by abundant clonotypes from the bulk population could occur. The booster saw the reappearance of most primary-vaccination clones (approximately 96% CD4, 70% to 90% CD8).

This clonotype was recorded a few times. Its antigen is not identified. 5'RACE template switching produced TCR cDNA carrying a universal primer site and UMIs. TCRdb re-called the 5' RACE reads with MiXCR, one entry per CDR3 protein. The data show 300,000 to 400,000 distinct CDR3 sequences, 8.7% seen once. V was clipped by 3 bases and J by 1 base, with 7 bases between them. This CDR3 contains 14 residues. The germline V gene has CDR1 SGHTA and CDR2 FQGNSA. This chain uses TRBV7-2 with TRBJ1-3; D gene uncertain. This clonotype was obtained from a man aged 18-30 years who received the YFV17D yellow fever vaccine. The input for sequencing was PBMCs, taken on the day of the first yellow fever vaccination. The CDR3 DNA reads as TGTGCCAGCAGCTTGGATCCTTCTGGAAACACCATATATTTT. Its translation: CASSLDPSGNTIYF.